The T cell receptor beta chain described here comes from a study of blood T cell repertoires in COVID-19 (dated by TCRdb to the early 2020s). With respect to the entire study: Samples covering the acute and convalescent phases of COVID-19 were provided by collaborators in the United States, Italy and Spain. The samples were drawn from two sources: the first 160 participants of the ongoing ImmuneRACE study, and 950 to 1,500 subjects contributed by 6 global collaborators. The repertoires were made available in a free public database intended to serve as a resource for research on the immune response to SARS-CoV-2. Nearly every sample came with metadata listing a de-identified subject ID, COVID-19 status, age in years and sex. Deeply sampled blood TCRbeta repertoires from subjects exposed to, actively infected with, or recovered from COVID-19 were included in the dataset. Where available, HLA class I and class II types were obtained from metadata supplied by the sample provider rather than from assay-based typing. The material from the prospective study consisted of cDNA or gDNA derived from T cells, B-cell-depleted T cells, or PBMCs. The paper's findings and limits, for the study overall: Clinical and demographic metadata were provided uncurated, with the amount varying by source and participant.

One collaborating source in Seattle enrolled patients during active infection and followed them longitudinally through the course of disease. Collaborating institutions collected whole blood in K2EDTA tubes following their own protocols. For TCRbeta analysis, collaborator samples were shipped as frozen whole blood, as isolated PBMCs, or as DNA extracted from either sample type. On this clone itself: No cognate antigen has been identified for it. Per-base qualities were not stored, and no clone one base away is much larger.

V and J are truncated by 3 bases and 2 bases respectively, leaving an intervening sequence of 6 bases. Including the terminal cysteine and phenylalanine, the CDR3 comprises 12 residues. The kept DNA is CDR3 alone, 36 bases in frame from the first base. Looking up the germline V gene (reference sequence) yields CDR1 GTSNPN and CDR2 SVGIG. TCRbeta CDR3 regions were amplified from genomic DNA using the immunoSEQ Assay, a bias-controlled multiplex PCR. Per the authors' processing: Within the assay, amplification of reference gene primers was used to estimate how many nucleated cells each sample contained. To quantify the absolute abundance of each unique TCRbeta CDR3 rearrangement, sequence reads were collapsed and filtered. For each sample, productive Simpson clonality was calculated as the square root of Simpson's diversity index across productive rearrangements. This immuneACCESS table, as held by TCRdb, lists in-frame sequences with V and J called but not all clones. Of the missing ones, under half trace to an unresolved V gene in checked studies; the others have no known cause. The V and J calls and the clone size are those of that table, but D and trimming were determined from the DNA. The sample records about 480,000 clones, about 91% of which are singletons. Of the sample, 0.9% falls within the top ten clones.

This clonotype originated in a man aged 18 to 29 with COVID-19, enrolled during active disease. Sequencing was performed on peripheral blood. The chain employs TRBV30 and TRBJ2-3; a tentative D call is TRBD1 (6 bases match). Here is the DNA: TGTGCCTGGAGGGGGGCCACAGATACGCAGTATTTT. Its product reads: CAWRGATDTQYF.